This entry is about one T cell receptor (beta chain). The identical CDR3 is also encoded by other nucleotide sequences in the sample. Germline V lookup: CDR1 KGHSH, CDR2 LQKENI. V lost 3 bases to trimming and J lost 5 bases, with 8 bases between them. The CDR3 runs to 13 residues. As originally analysed: The authors estimated nucleated cell counts from reference gene primer amplification. Data came from immunoSEQ multiplex PCR; TCRdb stores just in-frame clones and leaves some out. V, J and clone size reflect that table, while D and trimming were determined from the DNA. The data show approximately 250,000 clones, roughly 90% seen once. The data derive from a study of blood T cell repertoires in COVID-19. Study as a whole: Researchers got acute and convalescent COVID-19 samples from the United States, Italy and Spain. Sources were T cells, B-cell-depleted T cells, or PBMCs; the material itself was cDNA or gDNA.

Sequencing input: peripheral blood. This chain uses TRBV18 with TRBJ1-5; D gene uncertain. This TCR came from a man aged 30-40 years with active or convalescent COVID-19. CDR3 nucleotide sequence: TGTGCCAGCTCACCGGGCGGGGATCAGCCCCAGCATTTT. Its translation is CASSPGGDQPQHF. The full variable domain, with the rest looked up from reference TRBV18 and TRBJ1-5, is NAGVMQNPRHLVRRRGQEARLRCSPMKGHSHVYWYRQLPEEGLKFMVYLQKENIIDESGMPKERFSAEFPKEGPSILRIQQVVRGDSAAYFCASSPGGDQPQHFGDGTRLSIL.